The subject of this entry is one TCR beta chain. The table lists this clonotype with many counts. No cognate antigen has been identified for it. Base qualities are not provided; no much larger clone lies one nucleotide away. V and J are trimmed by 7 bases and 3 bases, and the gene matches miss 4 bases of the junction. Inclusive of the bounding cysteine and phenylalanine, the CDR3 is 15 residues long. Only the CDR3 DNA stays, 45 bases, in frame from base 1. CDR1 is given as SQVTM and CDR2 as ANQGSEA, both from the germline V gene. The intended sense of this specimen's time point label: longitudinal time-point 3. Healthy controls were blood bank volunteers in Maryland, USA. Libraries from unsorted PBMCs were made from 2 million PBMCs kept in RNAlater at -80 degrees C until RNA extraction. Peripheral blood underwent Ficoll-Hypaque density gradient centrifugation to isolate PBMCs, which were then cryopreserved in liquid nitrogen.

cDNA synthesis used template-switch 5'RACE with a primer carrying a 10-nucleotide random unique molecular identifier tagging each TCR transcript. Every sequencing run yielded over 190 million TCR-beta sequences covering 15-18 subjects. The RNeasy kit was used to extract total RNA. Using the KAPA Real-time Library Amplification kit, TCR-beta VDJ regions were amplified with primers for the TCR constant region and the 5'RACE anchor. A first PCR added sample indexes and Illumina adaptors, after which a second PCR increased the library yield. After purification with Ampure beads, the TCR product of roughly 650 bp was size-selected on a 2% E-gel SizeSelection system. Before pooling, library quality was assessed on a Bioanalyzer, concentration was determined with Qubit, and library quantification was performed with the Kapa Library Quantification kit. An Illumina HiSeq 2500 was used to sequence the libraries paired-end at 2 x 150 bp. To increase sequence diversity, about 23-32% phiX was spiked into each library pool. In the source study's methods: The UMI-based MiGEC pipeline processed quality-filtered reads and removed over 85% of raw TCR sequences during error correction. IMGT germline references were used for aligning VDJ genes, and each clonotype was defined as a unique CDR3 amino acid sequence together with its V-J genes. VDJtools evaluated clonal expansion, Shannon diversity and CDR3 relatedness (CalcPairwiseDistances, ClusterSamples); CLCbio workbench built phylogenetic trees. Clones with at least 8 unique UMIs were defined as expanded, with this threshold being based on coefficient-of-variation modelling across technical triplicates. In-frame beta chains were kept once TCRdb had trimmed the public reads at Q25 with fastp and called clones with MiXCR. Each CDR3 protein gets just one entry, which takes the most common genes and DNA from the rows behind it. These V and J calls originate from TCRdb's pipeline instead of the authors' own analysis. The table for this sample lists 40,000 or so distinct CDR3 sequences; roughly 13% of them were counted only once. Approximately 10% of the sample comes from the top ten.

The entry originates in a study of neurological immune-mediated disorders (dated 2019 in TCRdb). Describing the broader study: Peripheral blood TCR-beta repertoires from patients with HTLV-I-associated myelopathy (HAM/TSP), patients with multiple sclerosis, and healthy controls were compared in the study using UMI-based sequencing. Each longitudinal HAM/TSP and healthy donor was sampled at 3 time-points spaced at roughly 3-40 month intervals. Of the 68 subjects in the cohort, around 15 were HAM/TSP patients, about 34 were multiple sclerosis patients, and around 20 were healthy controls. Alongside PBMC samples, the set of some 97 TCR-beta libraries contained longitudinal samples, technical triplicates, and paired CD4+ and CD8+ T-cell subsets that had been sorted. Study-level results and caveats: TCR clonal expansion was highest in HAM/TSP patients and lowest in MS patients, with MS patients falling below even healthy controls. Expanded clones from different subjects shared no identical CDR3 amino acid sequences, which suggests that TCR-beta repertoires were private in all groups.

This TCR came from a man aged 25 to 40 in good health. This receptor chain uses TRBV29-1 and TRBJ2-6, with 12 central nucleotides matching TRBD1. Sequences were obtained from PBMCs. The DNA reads TGCAGCGCCGGGACAGGGGGCGTTGGGGCCAACGTCCTGACTTTC. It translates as CSAGTGGVGANVLTF.